A single sample is the source of the 15 T cell receptor beta chains below, sequenced in a study of technical replicates of blood from several donors. The table came from immunoSEQ multiplex PCR; TCRdb's copy has only in-frame clones and leaves some out. This table holds 50,000 to 65,000 clones, about 92% found once. Sequencing was carried out using PBMCs. Source of these receptors: a human donor in good health. Some clones in this sample may be carry-over from other donors' samples.

The chain recombines TRBV29-1 with TRBJ1-1; TRBD1 matches at 7 bases. The CDR3 is 14 residues long. CDR1 and CDR2 (germline): SQVTM, ANQGSEA. Trimming removed 3 bases from V and 1 base from J; junction bases left unmatched: 5. CDR3 nucleotide sequence: TGCAGCGTTGATAGGGGGCAGGGGAACACTGAAGCTTTCTTT. Residues: CSVDRGQGNTEAFF.

This clone was detected a few times. The DNA of the CDR3 is TGTGCTAGTGGTTTCTTGGACAGGCAGCCCCAGCATTTT. Translation: CASGFLDRQPQHF. The chain employs TRBV12-5 and TRBJ1-5; 7 nucleotides match TRBD1. Germline-derived CDR1 and CDR2 are LGHNT and FRNRAP. The trim removed 3 bases at V and 7 bases at J, leaving 3 bases unmatched. CDR3 length equals 13 residues.

The chain has TRBV4-3 and TRBJ1-4; possibly TRBD1 for D (6 bases). The V gene's germline CDR1 is LGHNA and CDR2 YSLEER. The CDR3 is 18 amino acids. V dropped 0 bases and J dropped 1 base, with 15 bases sitting between them. CDR3 DNA sequence: TGCGCCAGCAGCCAAGAACGGTTTACAGGGAAAACTAATGAAAAACTGTTTTTT. Translating gives CASSQERFTGKTNEKLFF.

V usage is TRBV27 and J usage is TRBJ1-1; TRBD1 might be the D (6 bases). This CDR3 comprises 12 residues. Trimming left V 6 bases short and J 11 bases short, with 16 bases between. Germline V gives CDR1 MNHEY, CDR2 SMNVEV (reference sequence). DNA of the CDR3: TGTGCCAGCAGGGGGGCACAGGGTTGGGCTTTCTTT. It is translated as CASRGAQGWAFF.

The chain couples TRBV29-1 to TRBJ2-1; D is unclear. Looked up from germline, CDR1 is SQVTM and CDR2 is ANQGSEA. The CDR3 spans 12 residues. V was cut by 7 bases and J by 6 bases, with 13 bases left in between. Written as DNA, the CDR3 is TGCAGCGGTGGCCCCCCGGGCAATGAGCAGTTCTTC. Its translation: CSGGPPGNEQFF.

This chain connects TRBV6-5 to TRBJ1-5; D possibly corresponds to TRBD1 (6 bases). CDR3 length: 14 amino acids. The germline V gene has CDR1 MNHEY and CDR2 SVGAGI. V shed 6 bases and J shed 0 bases, with 9 bases lying between them. The CDR3 protein is CASSPDSSNQPQHF. CDR3 nucleotides: TGTGCCAGCAGCCCGGACAGTAGCAATCAGCCCCAGCATTTT.

The chain is built from TRBV9 and TRBJ2-1, with 9 bases identical to TRBD2. Looked up from germline, CDR1 is SGDLS and CDR2 is YYNGEE. CDR3 length: 15 residues. V shed 4 bases, J shed 7 bases, and the junction held 9 bases outside the gene matches. CDR3 in DNA: TGTGCCAGCAGCATGCGGGGGGGCCGGGGGAATGAGCAGTTCTTC. Translated, it gives CASSMRGGRGNEQFF.

This chain's CDR3 is CASSPWTGGLSEKLFF. CDR3 sequence (DNA): TGCGCCAGCAGCCCGTGGACAGGGGGATTATCTGAAAAACTGTTTTTT. The rearrangement joins TRBV4-1 to TRBJ1-4, with 10 nucleotides matching TRBD1. The CDR3 consists of 16 residues. Germline V gene data show CDR1 as MGHRA and CDR2 as YSYEKL. Trimming cost V 4 bases and J 7 bases; bases outside gene matches: 9.

V usage is TRBV5-1 and J usage is TRBJ2-1, with D possibly being TRBD1 (6 bases). The V gene's germline CDR1 is SGHRS and CDR2 YFSETQ. V was cut by 0 bases and J by 3 bases, with 10 bases left in between. The CDR3 spans 15 residues. DNA for the CDR3: TGCGCCAGCAGCTTGGGGCAGGGGAGCTACAATGAGCAGTTCTTC. This codes for CASSLGQGSYNEQFF.

The chain employs TRBV18 and TRBJ1-3; no reliable D call. V lost 0 bases, J lost 4 bases, and 4 bases lay in between. The CDR3 covers 13 residues. In germline, CDR1 is KGHSH, CDR2 LQKENI. The CDR3 DNA is TGTGCCAGCTCACCACCGGGCGGAAACACCATATATTTT. Protein: CASSPPGGNTIYF.

This clone was recorded only once. J is TRBJ1-2 and V is TRBV30, with 7 nucleotides matching TRBD1. This CDR3 is 13 amino acids long. After removal of 2 bases from V and 4 bases from J, the junction contained 4 bases not matched to a gene. CDR1 and CDR2 from the germline V gene are GTSNPN and SVGIG (reference sequence). The CDR3 loop is CAWSPGTAYGYTF. The CDR3 coding sequence is TGTGCCTGGAGTCCAGGGACAGCCTATGGCTACACCTTC.

The rearrangement links TRBV5-4 to TRBJ2-6; D is undetermined. The CDR3 totals 15 residues. Germline CDR1 is SGHNT and CDR2 is YYREEE (reference sequence). The germline V and J ends were trimmed by 4 bases and 0 bases, with 8 bases remaining between them. The CDR3 spells CASSRQSSGANVLTF. DNA of the CDR3: TGTGCCAGCAGCCGACAAAGCTCTGGGGCCAACGTCCTGACTTTC. The full variable domain, in which reference TRBV5-4 and TRBJ2-6 provide the parts outside the CDR3, is ETGVTQSPTHLIKTRGQQVTLRCSSQSGHNTVSWYQQALGQGPQFIFQYYREEENGRGNFPPRFSGLQFPNYSSELNVNALELDDSALYLCASSRQSSGANVLTFGAGSRLTVL.

V and J are TRBV6-4 and TRBJ1-6; D gene unclear. Germline-derived CDR1 and CDR2 are MRHNA and SNTAGT. The CDR3 extends over 14 amino acids. The V end was cut by 3 bases, the J end by 7 bases, with 10 bases between. The CDR3, as DNA: TGTGCCAGCAGTGAGGGAAGCGGAAATTCACCCCTCCACTTT. Translation: CASSEGSGNSPLHF.

The chain employs TRBV7-2 and TRBJ2-7; 8 bases are a match to TRBD1. The junction had 4 bases not matched to a gene; V was cut back by 6 bases and J by 3 bases. The CDR3 contains 13 residues. Germline CDR1 reads SGHTA; CDR2 reads FQGNSA. CDR3 protein: CASRPGTGYEQYF. The CDR3 DNA is TGTGCCAGCAGGCCCGGGACAGGCTACGAGCAGTACTTC.

The chain combines TRBV7-8 with TRBJ2-3; 8 bases are shared with TRBD2. The CDR3 contains 15 residues. With V trimmed by 5 bases and J by 6 bases, 10 bases remained unmatched. Germline V gene lookup returns CDR1 SGHVS and CDR2 FQNEAQ. The CDR3 spells CASSLLAALTDTQYF. Here the CDR3 DNA reads TGTGCCAGCAGCCTACTAGCGGCCCTCACCGATACGCAGTATTTT.